Described below is a single TCR beta chain sequence and its context. Its antigen is unidentified. Germline V CDR1 and CDR2: LGHDT, YNNKEL (reference sequence). The CDR3 consists of 13 residues. Deletions cut 1 base from V and 8 bases from J, with 10 bases between. This specimen comes from a study of T cells after yellow fever vaccination. Broader study findings: Researchers cautioned that FACS-sorted repertoires could harbor abundant clonotypes contaminating from the bulk population. The CD4 compartment and the CD8 compartment contained a small share of clonotypes in common. It was a weaker secondary response, yet one that peaked faster, at day 5 versus 15. Subsequent to the booster, the majority of primary-vaccination clones reappeared (96% CD4, approximately 85% CD8).

TCRdb reprocessed the 5' RACE reads via MiXCR and lists one record per CDR3 protein. The sample lists 500,000 to 650,000 distinct CDR3 sequences, about a sixth seen once, with around a sixth in the top ten. This receptor was identified in a man between 18 and 35 years old who received the YFV17D yellow fever vaccine. The sample here was PBMCs, taken about 5 days after the first yellow fever vaccination. The chain uses TRBV3-1 and TRBJ2-3, with D perhaps TRBD2 (5 bases). In DNA form, the CDR3 reads TGTGCCAGCAGCCAAGGGGCTAGCCGTACGCAGTATTTT. Translation gives CASSQGASRTQYF.